The clone carrying this T cell receptor (beta chain) turned up a few times. What it recognizes is unknown. Trimming left V 5 bases short and J 0 bases short, with 14 bases between. The CDR3 contains 15 residues. Germline V gene data show CDR1 as SGHNT and CDR2 as YYREEE (reference sequence). The source of the sample is a study of T cells in Graves' hyperthyroidism and ophthalmopathy. Study-level results: Researchers report that a 13 V-J model separated ophthalmopathy from stable hyperthyroidism.

Researchers took RNA transcripts and amplified the TCR beta CDR3 regions from them. The HTBI primer set served for first-round RT-PCR of the TCR CDR3. A single record per CDR3 protein comes from TCRdb applying MiXCR to the multiplex PCR reads. This sample has about 560,000 distinct CDR3 sequences, with 14% found just once. The sequenced sample consisted of blood. This sequence joins TRBV5-4 and TRBJ1-1; no clear D. The clonotype comes from a middle-aged woman with Graves' hyperthyroidism. The CDR3 spells CASSRPGGMNTEAFF. In DNA, the CDR3 is TGTGCCAGCAGTCGCCCGGGAGGGATGAACACTGAAGCTTTCTTT.